This T cell receptor (beta chain) was documented in a study of blood T cell repertoires in COVID-19. Turning to the study itself: PBMCs, B-cell-depleted T cells, or T cells were the source of the cDNA or gDNA that made up the material.

During active infection, Seattle patients enrolled and were then monitored through disease. In the original analysis: Scientists estimated how many nucleated cells there were by amplifying reference gene primers. Sequencing was performed with immunoSEQ multiplex PCR; in TCRdb, only in-frame clones are kept and a portion is missing. For V, J and clone size, that table is used; D and trimming come from the DNA. The repertoire holds almost 200,000 clones, with approximately 80% as singletons. Germline values: CDR1 LNHDA, CDR2 SQIVND (reference sequence). J was trimmed by 8 bases and V by 8 bases; bases with no gene match: 13. The CDR3 is 15 residues long.

The clonotype originates from a man aged 55-75 years with COVID-19, enrolled during active disease. Sequencing was done on a sample of peripheral blood. The chain links TRBV19 to TRBJ2-3; 10 bases fit TRBD1. Here the CDR3 reads CASSRRGQGLGTQYF. The CDR3 DNA reads as TGTGCCAGTTCTCGGAGGGGACAGGGGCTCGGTACGCAGTATTTT.